Listed below are T cell receptor beta chains from one sample, sequenced in a study of CD8+ T cells in alopecia areata. The protocol was immunoSEQ multiplex PCR, while the TCRdb copy is restricted to in-frame clones and leaves out a portion. The sample gives 190,000 or so clones, roughly 64% of which show up once; roughly 13% is in the top ten. The sample was CD8+ T cells sorted from blood, taken at week 24, from a patient treated with tofacitinib. These receptors were taken from a human donor with alopecia areata. Each CDR3 is given with its conserved first and last residue. The D gene is left open where the match is weak. For some rows the clone size is stated as once, few or many, or as a class when expanded; others skip it.

>-|TRBD1|TRBV19|TRBJ1-3
CASSTGTGLAGNTIYF
TGTGCCAGTAGTACAGGGACAGGCCTTGCTGGAAACACCATATATTTT
>-|TRBD1|TRBV25-1|TRBJ2-5
CASTGTGEWETQYF
TGTGCCAGCACGGGGACAGGGGAATGGGAGACCCAGTACTTC
>-|-|TRBV6-5|TRBJ1-2
CASSTTGNGYTF
TGTGCCAGCAGTACAACAGGGAATGGCTACACCTTC
>-|TRBD2|TRBV13|TRBJ2-5
CASSEGTSGTQYF
TGTGCCAGCAGCGAAGGGACTAGCGGGACCCAGTACTTC
>-|-|TRBV9|TRBJ2-3
CASSVVSGGTDTQYF
TGTGCCAGCAGCGTAGTTTCAGGGGGCACAGATACGCAGTATTTT
>once|-|TRBV6-1|TRBJ2-6
CASRGESSGANVLTF
TGTGCCAGCCGGGGCGAGAGCTCTGGGGCCAACGTCCTGACTTTC
>-|-|TRBV7-2|TRBJ2-1
CASSLLVRGGLLGNEQFF
TGTGCCAGCAGCTTACTGGTCAGGGGGGGGCTTTTAGGAAATGAGCAGTTCTTC
>-|TRBD1|TRBV11-1|TRBJ1-5
CASSAGTGSNQPQHF
TGTGCCAGCAGCGCCGGGACAGGGAGCAATCAGCCCCAGCATTTT
>-|-|TRBV20-1|TRBJ2-2
CSATNTGELFF
TGCAGTGCCACGAATACCGGGGAGCTGTTTTTT
>-|-|TRBV25-1|TRBJ2-3
CASRGDTQYF
TGTGCCAGCAGAGGGGATACGCAGTATTTT
>few|-|TRBV5-1|TRBJ2-7
CASKIRDGSYEQYF
TGCGCCAGTAAAATCCGGGACGGCTCCTACGAGCAGTACTTC
>-|-|TRBV7-9|TRBJ2-1
CASNPGQFF
TGTGCCAGCAACCCGGGGCAGTTCTTC
>-|-|TRBV11-2|TRBJ2-1
CASSALGNEQFF
TGTGCCAGCAGCGCCTTAGGGAATGAGCAGTTCTTC
>-|-|TRBV5-1|TRBJ1-2
CASDLGRGYGYTF
TGCGCCAGCGACCTGGGCAGGGGCTATGGCTACACCTTC
>-|-|TRBV6-4|TRBJ2-4
CASSDGHGGGNIQYF
TGTGCCAGCAGTGACGGCCACGGTGGTGGAAACATTCAGTACTTC
>few|-|TRBV7-9|TRBJ2-1
CASSGSSDEQFF
TGTGCCAGCAGCGGCTCTAGCGATGAGCAGTTCTTC
>-|TRBD1|TRBV9|TRBJ1-2
CASSAAQGPGGGYTF
TGTGCCAGCAGCGCGGCACAGGGGCCCGGGGGTGGCTACACCTTC
>-|-|TRBV27|TRBJ1-1
CASSLDVGSEAFF
TGTGCCAGCAGTTTAGATGTGGGCTCGGAGGCTTTCTTT
>few|-|TRBV2|TRBJ1-5
CASSERGLNQPQHF
TGTGCCAGCAGTGAAAGGGGCCTCAATCAGCCCCAGCATTTT
>few|-|TRBV30|TRBJ1-5
CAWSAGIGNQPQHF
TGTGCCTGGAGTGCGGGGATCGGCAATCAGCCCCAGCATTTT
>-|-|TRBV30|TRBJ1-6
CAWSVGSPLHF
TGTGCCTGGAGTGTCGGTTCACCCCTCCACTTT
>few|-|TRBV5-1|TRBJ2-7
CASNLGSEQYF
TGCGCCAGCAATTTGGGTTCCGAGCAGTACTTC
>-|TRBD2|TRBV12-5|TRBJ2-2
CASGRVGTSGGALYTGELFF
TGTGCTAGTGGCCGAGTCGGGACTAGCGGGGGGGCCTTGTACACCGGGGAGCTGTTTTTT
>-|-|TRBV30|TRBJ1-1
CAWETTRAPTEAFF
TGTGCCTGGGAAACGACCCGAGCACCAACCGAAGCTTTCTTT
>-|-|TRBV12-5|TRBJ1-4
CASGPGVATNEKLLF
TGTGCTAGTGGCCCCGGGGTTGCAACTAATGAAAAACTGCTTTTT
>-|TRBD1|TRBV15|TRBJ2-1
CATSRGRQGNYNEQFF
TGTGCCACCAGCAGGGGACGACAGGGAAACTACAATGAGCAGTTCTTC
>-|-|TRBV13|TRBJ2-7
CASSRGSSYEQYF
TGTGCCAGCAGCCGGGGAAGCTCCTACGAGCAGTACTTC
>-|TRBD1|TRBV27|TRBJ2-5
CASSPRTGGWQETQYF
TGTGCCAGCAGTCCGAGGACAGGGGGATGGCAAGAGACCCAGTACTTC
>-|-|TRBV29-1|TRBJ1-2
CSAPGGLGYTF
TGCAGCGCCCCCGGGGGGCTTGGCTACACCTTC
>-|TRBD1|TRBV7-2|TRBJ2-3
CASSGTGSGTDTQYF
TGTGCCAGCAGCGGGACAGGGTCGGGCACAGATACGCAGTATTTT
>-|-|TRBV30|TRBJ1-3
CAWHGGSGNTIYF
TGTGCCTGGCATGGGGGCTCTGGAAACACCATATATTTT
>-|TRBD1|TRBV6-5|TRBJ1-1
CASSQGTGGTEAFF
TGTGCCAGCAGTCAAGGGACAGGGGGCACTGAAGCTTTCTTT
>-|-|TRBV6-5|TRBJ2-5
CASSYSIGNQETQYF
TGTGCCAGCAGTTACTCGATAGGGAACCAAGAGACCCAGTACTTC
>once|TRBD1|TRBV4-1|TRBJ1-3
CASSQRDRISGNTIYF
TGCGCCAGCAGCCAGCGGGACAGGATCTCTGGAAACACCATATATTTT
>-|TRBD2|TRBV5-1|TRBJ2-1
CASSFQRGPYNEQFF
TGCGCCAGCAGCTTTCAGCGGGGGCCCTACAATGAGCAGTTCTTC
>large|-|TRBV13|TRBJ2-1
CASSGSGDQFF
TGTGCCAGCAGCGGCTCCGGCGATCAGTTCTTC
>-|-|TRBV14|TRBJ2-7
CASSQRKYEQYF
TGTGCCAGCAGCCAGCGTAAATACGAGCAGTACTTC
>-|-|TRBV6-6|TRBJ2-5
CASGTTQYF
TGTGCCAGCGGAACTACCCAGTACTTC
>-|-|TRBV4-1|TRBJ1-2
CASSQPTGRNYGYTF
TGCGCCAGCAGCCAACCCACGGGGCGAAACTATGGCTACACCTTC
>-|TRBD2|TRBV15|TRBJ2-1
CATSRAPGLVYNEQFF
TGTGCCACCAGCAGAGCTCCGGGACTAGTCTACAATGAGCAGTTCTTC
>-|-|TRBV7-9|TRBJ1-4
CASSLWQGEKLFF
TGTGCCAGCAGCTTATGGCAGGGTGAAAAACTGTTTTTT
>-|-|TRBV4-2|TRBJ2-2
CASSLGPGSDTGELFF
TGTGCCAGCAGCCTGGGACCCGGGTCTGACACCGGGGAGCTGTTTTTT
>few|-|TRBV7-9|TRBJ1-1
CASSFKVITEAFF
TGTGCCAGCAGCTTCAAAGTCATCACTGAAGCTTTCTTT
>once|TRBD1|TRBV29-1|TRBJ1-4
CSITGVNEKLFF
TGCAGCATTACAGGGGTGAATGAAAAACTGTTTTTT
>few|-|TRBV29-1|TRBJ2-3
CSVQLVLGSRGTDTQYF
TGCAGCGTTCAGCTCGTCCTAGGGAGTCGAGGCACAGATACGCAGTATTTT
>few|TRBD1|TRBV19|TRBJ1-2
CASSTGTGVRGYTF
TGTGCCAGCTCTACCGGGACAGGGGTTCGCGGCTACACCTTC
>-|-|TRBV27|TRBJ1-2
CASSPRAGGGRAGYTF
TGTGCCAGCAGCCCACGTGCGGGAGGGGGTCGGGCTGGCTACACCTTC
>once|-|TRBV29-1|TRBJ1-2
CSVVRDNYGYTF
TGCAGCGTTGTTAGGGACAACTATGGCTACACCTTC